Each of the 4 T cell receptor beta chains below was sequenced from the same sample in a study of OX40 agonist ivuxolimab in advanced cancers. The repertoire was sequenced with immunoSEQ multiplex PCR; TCRdb's copy has only in-frame clones and lacks some. The sample records 55,000 to 85,000 clones, about 90% being singletons. The starting material was CD4+ or CD8+ T cells sorted from blood, obtained in a trial of the OX40 agonist ivuxolimab. These receptors all come from an adult with an advanced solid tumor such as melanoma, head and neck, liver or kidney cancer.

The rearrangement joins TRBV28 to TRBJ2-7, with 9 bases identical to TRBD2. V was clipped by 5 bases and J by 3 bases; unmatched bases: 14. The CDR3 loop spans 17 amino acids. Germline V gene data show CDR1 as MDHEN and CDR2 as SYDVKM. Here the CDR3 DNA reads TGTGCCAGCAGTCGCGGGCTGTGGGCTAGCGGGAACTACGAGCAGTACTTC. This translates into CASSRGLWASGNYEQYF.

This chain connects TRBV6-5 to TRBJ2-7; D is unresolved. From germline, CDR1 is MNHEY and CDR2 SVGAGI. Trimming took 2 bases from V and 4 from J, leaving 9 bases between them. This CDR3 region has 13 residues. The CDR3: CASSYGVWYEQYF. The CDR3 coding sequence is TGTGCCAGCAGTTACGGGGTCTGGTACGAGCAGTACTTC.

This clone was recorded once. The chain combines TRBV29-1 with TRBJ1-1; D gene unclear. CDR3 length: 12 residues. Trimming shortened V by 3 bases and J by 0 bases, and 5 bases separated the two germline ends. The germline V gene has CDR1 SQVTM and CDR2 ANQGSEA. CDR3 residues: CSVDEMNTEAFF. CDR3 DNA sequence: TGCAGCGTTGACGAAATGAACACTGAAGCTTTCTTT.

This chain uses TRBV28 with TRBJ2-4; D is uncertain. Trimming took 6 bases from V and 1 from J, leaving 13 bases between them. The germline gives CDR1 MDHEN, CDR2 SYDVKM. The CDR3 extends over 15 amino acids. CDR3 DNA sequence: TGTGCCAGCAGGCTGTCGGGTTCGGCCAAAAACATTCAGTACTTC. Amino acid sequence: CASRLSGSAKNIQYF.